The present entry profiles one T cell receptor (beta chain) with its context. The antigen remains unidentified. The data were obtained in a study of cytomegalovirus exposure and HLA in healthy donors. General study points: The only immune exposure information that was available was CMV serostatus. In a later analysis, TCR association rates varied by HLA locus: DRB1 most, HLA-C fewest. Presence/absence comparisons presumed near-even sequencing depth among donors.

CDR3 length: 14 amino acids. Germline CDR1 and CDR2: MDHEN and SYDVKM. Trimming left V 7 bases short and J 6 bases short, with 18 bases between. PCR involved 60 Vbeta and 13 Jbeta primers. Profiled with immunoSEQ multiplex PCR; TCRdb holds only in-frame clones, not every one. The repertoire holds 79,000 or so clones, 73% seen once, with about 16% in the top ten. This sequence originates from a woman between 40 and 50 years old in good health and CMV-seropositive. Sequencing was performed on PBMCs. This chain joins TRBV28 and TRBJ1-1, with a possible D match to TRBD1 (5 bases). CDR3 amino acids: CASIPLEGRPEAFF. The CDR3 region has the DNA TGTGCCAGCATTCCCCTCGAGGGGAGGCCTGAAGCTTTCTTT.